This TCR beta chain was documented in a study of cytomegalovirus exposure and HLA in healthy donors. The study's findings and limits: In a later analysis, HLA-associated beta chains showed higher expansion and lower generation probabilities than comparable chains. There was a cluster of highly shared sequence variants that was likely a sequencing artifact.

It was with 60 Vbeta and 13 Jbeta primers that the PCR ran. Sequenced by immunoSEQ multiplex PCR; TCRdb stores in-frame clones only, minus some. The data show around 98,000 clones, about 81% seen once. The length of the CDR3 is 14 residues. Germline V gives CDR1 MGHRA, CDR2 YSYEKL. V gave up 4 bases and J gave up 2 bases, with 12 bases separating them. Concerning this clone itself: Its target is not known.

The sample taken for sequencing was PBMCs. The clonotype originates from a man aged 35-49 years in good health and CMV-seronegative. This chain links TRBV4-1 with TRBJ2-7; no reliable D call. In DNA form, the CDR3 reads TGCGCCAGCAGCCTCCTTGGCGGTACCTACGAGCAGTACTTC. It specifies CASSLLGGTYEQYF.